This entry lists 3 T cell receptor beta chains sequenced from one sample in a study of tumor-infiltrating lymphocytes in localized non-small cell lung cancer. Generated by immunoSEQ multiplex PCR, the TCRdb table keeps only in-frame clones and is missing some. The data show roughly 12,000 clones, approximately 86% seen once. The sample comprised uninvolved lung tissue not adjacent to the tumor. The receptors derive from a human donor with non-small cell lung cancer.

This sequence joins TRBV2 and TRBJ2-7, with D possibly being TRBD1 or TRBD2 (7 bases each). CDR3 length: 14 amino acids. The V gene lost 7 bases and the J gene lost 5 bases, with 18 bases spanning the gap. CDR1 and CDR2 from the germline V gene are SNHLY and FYNNEI. CDR3 amino acids: CASKDREGKDEQYF. The CDR3 coding sequence is TGTGCCAGCAAAGACAGGGAGGGGAAGGACGAGCAGTACTTC.

This sequence joins TRBV10-2 and TRBJ1-2; TRBD1 matches at 10 bases. The CDR3 loop spans 16 amino acids. Unmatched junction bases numbered 8, after V lost 0 bases and J lost 7 bases. The germline V gene has CDR1 WSHSY and CDR2 SAAADI. The CDR3 sequence is CASSESTGQGGRGYTF. The CDR3 coding sequence is TGCGCCAGCAGTGAGTCGACAGGACAGGGGGGTCGTGGCTACACCTTC.

The chain couples TRBV18 to TRBJ1-1; no clear D. The V end was cut by 3 bases, the J end by 4 bases, with 9 bases between. CDR3 length: 13 residues. Germline CDR1 and CDR2: KGHSH and LQKENI. CDR3 coding DNA: TGTGCCAGCTCACCGCCGGTGACCACTGAAGCTTTCTTT. This gives the protein CASSPPVTTEAFF.